These 20 T cell receptor beta chains share one sample of origin, sequenced in a study of technical replicates of blood from several donors. The repertoire was sequenced with immunoSEQ multiplex PCR; TCRdb's copy has only in-frame clones and lacks some. Found here are fewer than 90,000 clones, 85% to 95% of them singletons; the top ten hold around 0.37%. The sequenced material came from T cells isolated from PBMCs. These TCRs come from a human donor in good health.

The chain joins TRBV4-3 to TRBJ2-1, with a weak D call TRBD1 (5 bases). From germline, CDR1 is LGHNA and CDR2 YSLEER. This CDR3 comprises 17 residues. The V end lost 6 bases, the J end lost 0 bases, and 18 bases lay between the germline ends. Written as DNA, the CDR3 is TGCGCCAGCAGGAAACAGGCAGCGAAAAGCTCCTACAATGAGCAGTTCTTC. Protein: CASRKQAAKSSYNEQFF.

The rearrangement uses TRBV30 and TRBJ1-2; D ambiguous. Looked up from germline, CDR1 is GTSNPN and CDR2 is SVGIG (reference sequence). The CDR3 loop spans 15 amino acids. V was trimmed by 2 bases and J by 2 bases, leaving 15 bases between them. The CDR3 DNA follows: TGTGCCTGGAGTTCTCGACTAGAAGGAAACTATGGCTACACCTTC. Protein product: CAWSSRLEGNYGYTF. The full variable domain, its missing parts supplied by reference TRBV30 and TRBJ1-2, is SQTIHQWPATLVQPVGSPLSLECTVEGTSNPNLYWYRQAAGRGLQLLFYSVGIGQISSEVPQNLSASRPQDRQFILSSKKLLLSDSGFYLCAWSSRLEGNYGYTFGSGTRLTVV.

The chain uses TRBV7-9 and TRBJ2-4; D uncertain. V was shortened by 3 bases and J by 8 bases, with 17 bases between the two germline ends. CDR1 and CDR2 (germline): SEHNR, FQNEAQ (reference sequence). CDR3 length: 15 amino acids. In DNA form, the CDR3 reads TGTGCCAGCAGCTTTCCCGAAGAGGTCCGGGACATTCAGTACTTC. Protein: CASSFPEEVRDIQYF.

V gene TRBV15 combines with J gene TRBJ2-7, with 11 bases that match TRBD2. Germline V gene sequence: CDR1 LNHNV, CDR2 YYDKDF (reference sequence). This CDR3 has 17 amino acids. V dropped 2 bases and J dropped 5; count of bases not matched to a gene: 11. Written as DNA, the CDR3 is TGTGCCACCAGCAGAAGGGGCCTTAGCGGGAGGGCCCACGAGCAGTACTTC. Its protein product is CATSRRGLSGRAHEQYF.

The CDR3 DNA reads as TGTGCCAGCAGTTACTCCGGAGGGAACACTGAAGCTTTCTTT. This gives the protein CASSYSGGNTEAFF. This rearrangement joins TRBV6-6 to TRBJ1-1; no definite D call. The V and J ends lost 0 bases and 1 base respectively, with 6 bases between them. There are 14 residues in the CDR3. Germline V gene data show CDR1 as MNHNY and CDR2 as SVGAGI (reference sequence).

The CDR3 loop reads CASSPGANTEAFF. The CDR3 nucleotides are TGTGCCAGCTCACCAGGGGCGAACACTGAAGCTTTCTTT. The chain employs TRBV18 and TRBJ1-1; maybe TRBD1 (5 bases). This CDR3 is 13 amino acids long. Trimming shortened V by 2 bases and J by 1 base, and 5 bases separated the two germline ends. In germline, CDR1 is KGHSH, CDR2 LQKENI.

The chain links TRBV30 to TRBJ1-2; D is perhaps TRBD1 (6 bases). The CDR3 has 16 residues. Trimming removed 2 bases at V and 4 bases at J, with 20 bases between. Germline CDR1 and CDR2: GTSNPN and SVGIG (reference sequence). CDR3 nucleotides: TGTGCCTGGAGTCCAATGGACAGCCCTCACGCCTATGGCTACACCTTC. It yields the protein CAWSPMDSPHAYGYTF.

J is TRBJ2-7 and V is TRBV6-5, with D perhaps matching TRBD1 (6 bases). This CDR3 is built from 13 residues. In germline, CDR1 is MNHEY, CDR2 SVGAGI. V was pared by 2 bases and J by 7 bases, with 12 bases between. The CDR3 sequence: CASSYTGSGEQYF. For the CDR3, the DNA is TGTGCCAGCAGTTACACAGGGTCTGGGGAGCAGTACTTC.

This rearrangement joins TRBV29-1 to TRBJ2-7; weak D call: TRBD2 (6 bases). The V gene lost 2 bases and the J gene lost 3 bases, with 14 bases spanning the gap. Germline V lookup: CDR1 SQVTM, CDR2 ANQGSEA. This CDR3 comprises 14 residues. CDR3 protein: CSVESGSTHYEQYF. CDR3 nucleotide sequence: TGCAGCGTTGAAAGCGGGTCTACTCACTACGAGCAGTACTTC.

CDR3 in amino acids: CASSLDRGSSGANVLTF. CDR3 in DNA: TGTGCCAGCAGTTTAGACAGGGGATCATCTGGGGCCAACGTCCTGACTTTC. This chain uses TRBV27 with TRBJ2-6, with 8 nucleotides matching TRBD1. This CDR3 is 17 amino acids long. Germline V gene lookup returns CDR1 MNHEY and CDR2 SMNVEV (reference sequence). J was trimmed by 1 base and V by 2 bases; bases with no gene match: 4.

Here the CDR3 reads CASSLETSGNTDTQYF. CDR3 nucleotide sequence: TGCGCCAGCAGCCTAGAAACTAGCGGCAACACAGATACGCAGTATTTT. The chain recombines TRBV4-1 with TRBJ2-3, with TRBD2 matching over 8 bases. The CDR3 runs 16 residues. CDR1 is MGHRA and CDR2 is YSYEKL in the germline V gene. The trim removed 4 bases at V and 2 bases at J, leaving 8 bases unmatched.

The chain employs TRBV5-1 and TRBJ1-2, with D tentatively TRBD1 (5 bases). Trimming stripped 2 bases from V and 3 bases from J, with 8 bases between. CDR3 length: 13 amino acids. Germline V gene data show CDR1 as SGHRS and CDR2 as YFSETQ. The DNA of the CDR3 is TGCGCCAGCAGCTTCAGGGTTGACTATGGCTACACCTTC. Translated: CASSFRVDYGYTF.

The gene calls are TRBV7-3 and TRBJ2-7, with TRBD2 matching over 11 bases. Germline V gene data show CDR1 as SGHTA and CDR2 as FQGTGA. V shed 5 bases and J 6 bases; nucleotides not matched to a gene: 6. This CDR3 is built from 14 residues. DNA for the CDR3: TGTGCCAGCAGCATACTAGCGGGAGTAAGCGAGCAGTACTTC. Amino acid sequence: CASSILAGVSEQYF.

The DNA for the CDR3 is TGCGCCAGCAGCTTGGGACTAGCGGGAGTTTTTAAAGAGACCCAGTACTTC. Translated, it gives CASSLGLAGVFKETQYF. The V call is TRBV5-1, the J call TRBJ2-5, with 12 bases that match TRBD2. V lost 0 bases, J lost 3 bases, and 6 bases stayed unmatched. From germline, CDR1 is SGHRS and CDR2 YFSETQ. There are 17 residues in the CDR3.

This clone was seen a few times. The chain couples TRBV11-2 to TRBJ1-1; D remains unclear. The CDR3 sequence is 14 residues long. The V gene lost 2 bases and the J gene lost 0 bases, with 7 bases spanning the gap. From germline, CDR1 is SGHAT and CDR2 FQNNGV. The chain's CDR3 is CASSLTEMNTEAFF. CDR3 bases: TGTGCCAGCAGCTTAACTGAGATGAACACTGAAGCTTTCTTT.

This chain uses TRBV25-1 with TRBJ2-5; 7 bases align to TRBD2. Trimming took 5 bases from V and 5 from J; bases not matched to a gene: 5. The germline V gene encodes CDR1 MGHDK and CDR2 SYGVNS. CDR3 size: 13 residues. The CDR3 sequence is CASSLTAGETQYF. The CDR3 coding sequence is TGTGCCAGCAGTCTTACAGCGGGGGAGACCCAGTACTTC.

This clone has only a few counts. The genes are TRBV2 and TRBJ1-5; TRBD1 matches 12 bases. With 8 bases clipped from V and 7 bases from J, the junction kept 6 bases outside the gene matches. Germline CDR1 is SNHLY and CDR2 is FYNNEI. CDR3 size: 14 residues. CDR3 loop: CASGRDRGRQPQHF. The CDR3 DNA reads as TGTGCCAGCGGCCGGGACAGGGGGCGACAGCCCCAGCATTTT.

The chain combines TRBV11-3 with TRBJ1-5; 7 bases agree with TRBD1. CDR3 length: 13 amino acids. V was clipped by 5 bases and J by 8 bases; unmatched bases: 6. Germline CDR1 and CDR2: SGHNT and YENEEA. This CDR3 reads CASSPGQAEPQHF. The DNA for the CDR3 is TGTGCCAGCAGCCCCGGACAGGCTGAGCCCCAGCATTTT.

The rearrangement uses TRBV4-1 and TRBJ1-5; 7 positions agree with TRBD1. The junction had 1 base not matched to a gene; V was cut back by 2 bases and J by 0 bases. Germline loops: CDR1 MGHRA, CDR2 YSYEKL. The CDR3 totals 15 residues. As DNA, the CDR3 is TGCGCCAGCAGCCAACGGGACAGTAGCAATCAGCCCCAGCATTTT. This sequence encodes CASSQRDSSNQPQHF.

V usage is TRBV27 and J usage is TRBJ1-1; maybe TRBD1 (6 bases). V gave up 6 bases and J gave up 3 bases, with 11 bases separating them. Germline CDR1 and CDR2: MNHEY and SMNVEV (reference sequence). The CDR3 runs to 13 residues. CDR3 region: CASSLGQYTEAFF. DNA of the CDR3: TGTGCCAGCAGCCTCGGACAGTACACTGAAGCTTTCTTT.